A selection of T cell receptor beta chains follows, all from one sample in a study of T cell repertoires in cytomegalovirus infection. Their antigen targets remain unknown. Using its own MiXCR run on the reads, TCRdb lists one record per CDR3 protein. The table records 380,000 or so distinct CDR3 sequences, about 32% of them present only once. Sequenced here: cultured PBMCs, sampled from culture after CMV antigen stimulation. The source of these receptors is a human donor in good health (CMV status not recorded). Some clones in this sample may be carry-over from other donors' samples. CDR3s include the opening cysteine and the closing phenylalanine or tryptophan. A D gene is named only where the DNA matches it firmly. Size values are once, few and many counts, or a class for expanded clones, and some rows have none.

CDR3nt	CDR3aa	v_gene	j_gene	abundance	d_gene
TGTGCCAGCGGACTAGCGGGAGGGACCGGGACCGGGGAGCTGTTTTTT	CASGLAGGTGTGELFF	TRBV19	TRBJ2-2	few	TRBD2
TGTGCCAGCAGTCAGACTAGACGGATAGATACGCAGTATTTT	CASSQTRRIDTQYF	TRBV6-2/TRBV6-3	TRBJ2-3	NA	NA
TGTGCCAGCAGTTTCATGGCTCCGCAGTATTTT	CASSFMAPQYF	TRBV12-3/TRBV12-4	TRBJ2-3	few	NA
TGTGCCAGCAGTGGAGGACAGGTCTATGGCTACACCTTC	CASSGGQVYGYTF	TRBV25-1	TRBJ1-2	NA	TRBD1
TGTGCCAGCAGCCCATGGACAGGGGGCATCACTGAGCAGTTCTTC	CASSPWTGGITEQFF	TRBV11-3	TRBJ2-1	NA	TRBD1
TGTGCCAGCAGCTTAGCGGGTTTCGATCAGCCCCAGCATTTT	CASSLAGFDQPQHF	TRBV7-8	TRBJ1-5	NA	NA
TGTGCCAGCAGCGAGGACAGGGGGACCAAAGCCCAGTACTTC	CASSEDRGTKAQYF	TRBV7-9	TRBJ2-5	NA	TRBD1
TGTGCCAGCAGTCTCGGACTAGCGGGAGGGCCTAGGTACGAGCAGTACTTC	CASSLGLAGGPRYEQYF	TRBV27	TRBJ2-7	few	TRBD2
TGTGCCAGCAGCCAAGGTGGGGCGACCGGGGAGCTGTTTTTT	CASSQGGATGELFF	TRBV3-1	TRBJ2-2	NA	NA
TGTGCCAGCAGCTCAAGACTAGCCTACACCGGGGAGCTGTTTTTT	CASSSRLAYTGELFF	TRBV7-2	TRBJ2-2	NA	TRBD2
TGCAGTGCCCCGGGGACTAGCGGCTCTTACAATGAGCAGTTCTTC	CSAPGTSGSYNEQFF	TRBV20-1	TRBJ2-1	NA	TRBD2
TGTGCCTGGACCCGTGACTCTCTTTGGGAGACCCAGTACTTC	CAWTRDSLWETQYF	TRBV30	TRBJ2-5	NA	NA
TGTGCCAGCAGGCTTACAGGGTGGGGCTACAATGAGCAGTTCTTC	CASRLTGWGYNEQFF	TRBV12-3/TRBV12-4	TRBJ2-1	NA	NA
TGTGCCAGCAGTGAAGTGACAGGGGGCAATGGCTACACCTTC	CASSEVTGGNGYTF	TRBV6-1	TRBJ1-2	few	TRBD1
TGTGCCAGCACAGTGGGAGGGCCCCGCACAGATACGCAGTATTTT	CASTVGGPRTDTQYF	TRBV7-9	TRBJ2-3	many	TRBD2
TGTGCCAGCAGCTTTTCCAGAAACAGGGGTCCCTCCTACGAGCAGTACTTC	CASSFSRNRGPSYEQYF	TRBV7-8	TRBJ2-7	many	TRBD1
TGTGCCAGCAGCTTAGTATGGGCCGATAATTCACCCCTCCACTTT	CASSLVWADNSPLHF	TRBV7-2	TRBJ1-6	few	NA
TGTGCCAGCGGGGGGCGGGGGGGCTTGGACACTGAAGCTTTCTTT	CASGGRGGLDTEAFF	TRBV9	TRBJ1-1	NA	NA
TGTGCCAGCAGCTTAGATATGGAGCAGTTCTTC	CASSLDMEQFF	TRBV11-3	TRBJ2-1	NA	NA
TGTGCCAGCAGCTTATCAGTCCGTAGCGGGAGGGCTCGCACAGATACGCAGTATTTT	CASSLSVRSGRARTDTQYF	TRBV7-2	TRBJ2-3	many	TRBD2
TGCGCCAGCAGCCAAGTGAAGTCCGGGACAGGTCGATCCTACGAGCAGTACTTC	CASSQVKSGTGRSYEQYF	TRBV4-1	TRBJ2-7	few	TRBD1
TGTGCCAGCAGCGCTCAAGGCAGTCCAGATTCACCCCTCCACTTT	CASSAQGSPDSPLHF	TRBV9	TRBJ1-6	NA	NA